The clone carrying this TCR beta chain was counted between two and nine times. No antigen is known for it. The donors gave bone marrow, and they were healthy. The CDR3 has 17 residues. V lost 4 bases and J lost 3; bases outside the gene matches: 12. In germline, CDR1 is SNHLY, CDR2 FYNNEI. This record belongs to a study of cytomegalovirus exposure and HLA in healthy donors. Study-level results: Using a false discovery rate of 0.05, a later analysis showed that 16,951 TCR beta sequences were associated with HLA alleles. Common viral pathogens seemed to be connected with several of the most significant clusters, according to a later analysis.

PCR primers comprised 60 Vbeta and 13 Jbeta primers. The method was immunoSEQ multiplex PCR; TCRdb's version includes in-frame clones alone and lacks a portion of them. The sample records about 160,000 clones, less than 80% being singletons. The J gene is TRBJ2-3, the V gene TRBV2; 8 bases map to TRBD2. The sequencing input was PBMCs. This clonotype was obtained from a man aged 35-49 years in good health and CMV-seronegative. The CDR3 loop is CASSGGRGARTTDTQYF. For the CDR3, the DNA is TGTGCCAGCAGTGGAGGGCGGGGGGCAAGGACGACAGATACGCAGTATTTT.